This T cell receptor beta chain was found in a study of regulatory T cells in long-lasting Graves disease. With iRepertoire HTBI primers and Arm-PCR of CDR3 regions, TCR beta libraries were built. TCRdb re-derived calls from the multiplex PCR reads in MiXCR, one entry per CDR3 protein. The sample contains 370,000 or so distinct CDR3 sequences, 15% to 20% of which appear only once. Time point: newly diagnosed GD, antithyroid drugs for less than 3 months. PBMC RNA served as the TCR library source. Germline CDR1 is SGHVS and CDR2 is FNYEAQ. The ends lost 0 bases at V and 5 bases at J; junction bases unmatched: 1. The CDR3 runs 14 residues. This clonotype was found once. These data also formed part of another study, on T cells in Graves' hyperthyroidism and ophthalmopathy. That paper adds: Classification by a 13 V-J model distinguished ophthalmopathy from stable hyperthyroidism.

Material: peripheral blood mononuclear cells (PBMCs), obtained at new diagnosis, from a patient treated with antithyroid drugs. The source is a young woman with Graves disease. V is TRBV7-6 and J is TRBJ2-5, with 9 bases that match TRBD2. CDR3 sequence: CASSLALAGETQYF. CDR3 nucleotide sequence: TGTGCCAGCAGCTTAGCCCTAGCGGGGGAGACCCAGTACTTC.